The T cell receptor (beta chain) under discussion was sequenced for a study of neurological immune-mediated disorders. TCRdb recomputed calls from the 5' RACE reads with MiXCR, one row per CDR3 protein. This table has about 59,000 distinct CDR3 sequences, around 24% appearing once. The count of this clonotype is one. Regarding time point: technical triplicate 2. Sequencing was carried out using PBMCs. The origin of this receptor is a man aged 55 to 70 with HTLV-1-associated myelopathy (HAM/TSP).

The CDR3 loop is CASSLVRAQNEQFF. The DNA of the CDR3 is TGTGCCAGCAGTTTAGTGCGGGCCCAGAATGAGCAGTTCTTC. The gene calls are TRBV12-3 or TRBV12-4 and TRBJ2-1; TRBD2 is a possible D gene (5 bases). With 1 base removed from V and 7 bases from J, the gap between germline ends came to 11 bases. The CDR3 runs to 14 residues.